The 18 T cell receptor beta chains in this list originate from one sample, sequenced in a study of blood T cell repertoires in COVID-19. Sequencing was performed with immunoSEQ multiplex PCR; in TCRdb, only in-frame clones are kept and a portion is missing. The sample has about 100,000 clones, more than 65% seen once. Sequencing input: peripheral blood. These receptors were collected from a man aged 65 to 85 with active or convalescent COVID-19.

The genes are TRBV11-2 and TRBJ2-7; 11 nucleotides align to TRBD2. J lost 2 bases, V lost 0 bases, and 0 bases had no gene match. This CDR3 is 15 amino acids long. Germline CDR1 and CDR2: SGHAT and FQNNGV. CDR3: CASSLELAGAYEQYF. DNA for the CDR3: TGTGCCAGCAGCTTAGAACTAGCGGGGGCCTACGAGCAGTACTTC.

The chain recombines TRBV6-5 with TRBJ2-7, with TRBD1 as a possible D gene (6 bases). CDR1 is MNHEY and CDR2 is SVGAGI in the germline V gene. This CDR3 is 14 amino acids long. Trimming removed 4 bases at V and 5 bases at J, with 15 bases between. The chain's CDR3 is CASSFPGTINEQYF. The CDR3 DNA sequence: TGTGCCAGCAGTTTTCCCGGGACAATCAACGAGCAGTACTTC.

V gene TRBV20-1 combines with J gene TRBJ1-4; no reliable D call. In germline, CDR1 is DFQATT, CDR2 SNEGSKA (reference sequence). V was shortened by 2 bases and J by 8 bases, with 6 bases between the two germline ends. The CDR3 has 11 amino acids. The CDR3 coding sequence is TGCAGTGCTAGATACAACGAAAAACTGTTTTTT. Amino acid sequence: CSARYNEKLFF.

The sample holds one count of this clone. The chain employs TRBV19 and TRBJ2-5; 7 bases agree with TRBD1. Germline values: CDR1 LNHDA, CDR2 SQIVND (reference sequence). Germline trimming cut 3 bases from V and 4 bases from J; bases unmatched to any gene: 8. The CDR3 covers 15 residues. As DNA, the CDR3 is TGTGCCAGTAGTATGGATGGACAGGTGAGAGAGACCCAGTACTTC. Translation gives CASSMDGQVRETQYF.

The J gene is TRBJ2-7, the V gene TRBV5-1; D unclear. This CDR3 is built from 14 residues. Germline values: CDR1 SGHRS, CDR2 YFSETQ. Trimming took off 4 bases at V and 0 bases at J, with 11 bases between the two ends. For the CDR3, the DNA is TGCGCCAGCAGCGTAGATGACATCTCCTACGAGCAGTACTTC. Translated: CASSVDDISYEQYF.

J is TRBJ2-3 and V is TRBV24-1; 12 positions agree with TRBD1. Germline values: CDR1 KGHDR, CDR2 SFDVKD. CDR3 length equals 15 residues. Unmatched junction bases numbered 5, after V lost 9 bases and J lost 2 bases. The CDR3 sequence is CATGTGGSFTDTQYF. CDR3 DNA sequence: TGTGCCACCGGGACAGGGGGCTCCTTCACAGATACGCAGTATTTT.

This chain joins TRBV2 and TRBJ2-5; TRBD2 might be the D (6 bases). CDR3 length: 14 residues. The germline V gene encodes CDR1 SNHLY and CDR2 FYNNEI. V lost 3 bases and J 2 bases, leaving 10 bases between the germline ends. The CDR3 reads CASSEWRVQETQYF. The DNA of the CDR3 is TGTGCCAGCAGTGAGTGGAGGGTACAAGAGACCCAGTACTTC.

The V call is TRBV3-1 (or the pseudogene TRBV3-2), the J call TRBJ2-2; D possibly corresponds to TRBD2 (5 bases). Germline CDR1 LGHDT, CDR2 YNNKEL (reference sequence). The CDR3 runs to 13 residues. V lost 2 bases and J 7 bases, leaving 8 bases between the germline ends. The CDR3 loop is CASSQLGGGELFF. The CDR3 coding sequence is TGTGCCAGCAGCCAACTCGGAGGCGGGGAGCTGTTTTTT.

The J gene is TRBJ1-2, the V gene TRBV24-1; 10 positions match TRBD1. The germline CDR1 and CDR2 sequences are KGHDR and SFDVKD. Trimming cost V 7 bases and J 4 bases; bases outside gene matches: 8. This CDR3 spans 15 amino acids. Written as DNA, the CDR3 is TGTGCCACCAGCGGAAGGACAGGGGGTACCTATGGCTACACCTTC. Translated, it gives CATSGRTGGTYGYTF.

This rearrangement joins TRBV27 to TRBJ2-5, with TRBD1 matching over 10 bases. The CDR3 is 17 amino acids. After removal of 6 bases from V and 5 bases from J, the junction contained 15 bases not matched to a gene. Per germline, CDR1 MNHEY and CDR2 SMNVEV (reference sequence). The CDR3 region has the DNA TGTGCCAGCAGCTCTATTAAGACGACAGGGGGCTTTGAGACCCAGTACTTC. Translated, it gives CASSSIKTTGGFETQYF.

Here the CDR3 reads CAISETGPSSYEQYF. The CDR3 DNA reads TGTGCCATCAGTGAGACAGGACCGAGCTCCTACGAGCAGTACTTC. This sequence joins TRBV10-3 and TRBJ2-7, with a tentative D call TRBD1 (5 bases). The CDR3 runs to 15 residues. V lost 2 bases to trimming and J lost 0 bases, with 11 bases between them. Germline V gene sequence: CDR1 ENHRY, CDR2 SYGVKD.

This clone was detected once. Written as DNA, the CDR3 is TGTGCCACCAGTGATTTTTCTGGAGGAGGTGGCTACACCTTC. Protein sequence: CATSDFSGGGGYTF. V is TRBV24-1 and J is TRBJ1-2; D is uncertain. The V end was cut by 1 base, the J end by 7 bases, with 12 bases between. Germline loops: CDR1 KGHDR, CDR2 SFDVKD. The CDR3 is made up of 14 amino acids.

The chain joins TRBV7-9 to TRBJ1-6; possibly TRBD1 for D (5 bases). The CDR3 is 18 residues long. Per the germline V gene, CDR1 is SEHNR and CDR2 is FQNEAQ (reference sequence). V gave up 5 bases and J gave up 0 bases, with 17 bases separating them. CDR3 nucleotides: TGTGCCAGCAGCCCCAGTCGGGTGACAGCCTCCTATAATTCACCCCTCCACTTT. It codes for CASSPSRVTASYNSPLHF.

The chain uses TRBV7-9 and TRBJ2-7, with D possibly being TRBD2 (5 bases). Trimming took off 3 bases at V and 9 bases at J, with 9 bases between the two ends. This CDR3 spans 11 amino acids. The germline gives CDR1 SEHNR, CDR2 FQNEAQ (reference sequence). The DNA for the CDR3 is TGTGCCAGCAGCTTCCGGGGTGGGCAGTACTTC. Translating gives CASSFRGGQYF.

The chain couples TRBV19 to TRBJ2-2; D is possibly TRBD1 (5 bases). The germline V and J ends were trimmed by 7 bases and 3 bases, with 12 bases remaining between them. This CDR3 comprises 14 residues. Germline CDR1 is LNHDA and CDR2 is SQIVND (reference sequence). CDR3 region: CASTPRTYTGELFF. In DNA form, the CDR3 reads TGTGCCAGTACCCCTCGGACATACACCGGGGAGCTGTTTTTT.

The chain has TRBV4-1 and TRBJ1-1, with 8 bases aligning to TRBD1. This CDR3 contains 16 residues. V lost 0 bases and J lost 4; bases outside the gene matches: 7. Germline V lookup: CDR1 MGHRA, CDR2 YSYEKL. CDR3: CASSQDPLDRATEAFF. The CDR3 DNA sequence: TGCGCCAGCAGCCAAGACCCACTGGACAGGGCCACTGAAGCTTTCTTT.

The rearrangement links TRBV7-2 to TRBJ1-1, with TRBD1 matching over 8 bases. V lost 1 base and J lost 1; bases outside the gene matches: 2. CDR1 SGHTA and CDR2 FQGNSA come from the germline V gene. The CDR3 covers 15 residues. DNA of the CDR3: TGTGCCAGCAGCTTAGTTCAGGGGGCGAACACTGAAGCTTTCTTT. Its translation: CASSLVQGANTEAFF.

This chain joins TRBV30 and TRBJ2-1, with a tentative D call TRBD1 (5 bases). Trimming stripped 2 bases from V and 7 bases from J, with 12 bases between. Germline V gene sequence: CDR1 GTSNPN, CDR2 SVGIG (reference sequence). This CDR3 comprises 13 residues. CDR3 coding DNA: TGTGCCTGGAGTCGGTTAGGGGCAAATGAGCAGTTCTTC. This encodes CAWSRLGANEQFF.